The rows below give T cell receptor beta chains drawn from one sample of a study of blood T cell repertoires in COVID-19. Sequencing used immunoSEQ multiplex PCR; TCRdb keeps in-frame clones, though not all of them. The sample includes about 130,000 clones, more than 75% of them seen just once. Sequenced sample: peripheral blood. The receptors originated from a woman aged 45-59 years who had recovered from COVID-19. The CDR3 runs from the conserved cysteine through the conserved F or W. The order of the fields is clone size, V gene, D gene, J gene, CDR3 protein, CDR3 DNA. A D gene is named only where the DNA matches it firmly. Size tells how often a clone was seen (once, few, many) or the class of an expanded clone, and some rows leave it out.

size: -; V: TRBV4-3; D: TRBD2; J: TRBJ2-3; CDR3: CASSPSGSPDTQYF; DNA: TGCGCCAGCAGTCCCAGCGGGAGCCCAGATACGCAGTATTTT
size: -; V: TRBV5-1; D: TRBD1; J: TRBJ2-7; CDR3: CASSSTGTPSSYEQYF; DNA: TGCGCCAGCAGCTCGACAGGGACACCAAGCTCCTACGAGCAGTACTTC
size: -; V: TRBV5-6; D: -; J: TRBJ1-3; CDR3: CASSEDRLSGNTIYF; DNA: TGTGCCAGCAGCGAAGACAGGCTCTCTGGAAACACCATATATTTT
size: once; V: TRBV25-1; D: TRBD2; J: TRBJ2-2; CDR3: CASKRENTGELFF; DNA: TGTGCCAGCAAGCGGGAGAACACCGGGGAGCTGTTTTTT
size: once; V: TRBV4-1; D: TRBD2; J: TRBJ2-7; CDR3: CASSQDPAGGSYEQYF; DNA: TGCGCCAGCAGCCAAGATCCAGCGGGGGGCTCCTACGAGCAGTACTTC
size: once; V: TRBV18; D: -; J: TRBJ2-2; CDR3: CASSPYSGNTGELFF; DNA: TGTGCCAGCTCACCTTATAGCGGTAACACCGGGGAGCTGTTTTTT
size: -; V: TRBV11-3; D: TRBD1; J: TRBJ2-4; CDR3: CASSRAFTGTVVQYF; DNA: TGTGCCAGCAGCCGCGCCTTTACAGGGACAGTCGTTCAGTACTTC
size: -; V: TRBV5-1; D: -; J: TRBJ2-1; CDR3: CASSFFGRDNEQFF; DNA: TGCGCCAGCAGCTTTTTCGGGAGAGACAATGAGCAGTTCTTC
size: -; V: TRBV7-9; D: TRBD1; J: TRBJ1-5; CDR3: CASSHAGQGANQPQHF; DNA: TGTGCCAGCAGCCATGCAGGACAGGGAGCCAATCAGCCCCAGCATTTT
size: -; V: TRBV5-1; D: -; J: TRBJ1-1; CDR3: CASSGQEATEAFF; DNA: TGCGCCAGCAGCGGGCAGGAGGCCACTGAAGCTTTCTTT
size: -; V: TRBV2; D: -; J: TRBJ2-3; CDR3: CASSLYGGSTDTQYF; DNA: TGTGCCAGCAGTTTGTACGGAGGGAGCACAGATACGCAGTATTTT
size: few; V: TRBV7-2; D: -; J: TRBJ1-1; CDR3: CASSLRTAGAEAFF; DNA: TGTGCCAGCAGCTTAAGGACAGCCGGCGCTGAAGCTTTCTTT
size: -; V: TRBV7-9; D: -; J: TRBJ2-4; CDR3: CASSLVARRAGRQYF; DNA: TGTGCCAGCAGCTTAGTGGCTAGGAGGGCAGGGCGACAGTACTTC
size: once; V: TRBV2; D: TRBD1; J: TRBJ1-6; CDR3: CASVPRDRRQPLHF; DNA: TGTGCCAGCGTCCCCCGGGACAGGCGACAACCCCTCCACTTT
size: -; V: TRBV7-6; D: TRBD1; J: TRBJ2-7; CDR3: CASSLRQGGYEQYF; DNA: TGTGCCAGCAGCCTTCGACAGGGGGGATACGAGCAGTACTTC
size: -; V: TRBV3-1/TRBV3-2; D: TRBD1; J: TRBJ1-2; CDR3: CASSRTGGYGYGYTF; DNA: TGTGCCAGCAGCCGGACAGGGGGCTACGGCTATGGCTACACCTTC
size: -; V: TRBV7-9; D: TRBD1; J: TRBJ1-1; CDR3: CASSSDRGGEAFF; DNA: TGTGCCAGCAGCTCCGACAGGGGAGGAGAAGCTTTCTTT
size: -; V: TRBV2; D: -; J: TRBJ1-4; CDR3: CASSEGRGLNEKLFF; DNA: TGTGCCAGCAGTGAAGGGCGGGGTCTTAATGAAAAACTGTTTTTT
size: -; V: TRBV11-2; D: -; J: TRBJ2-5; CDR3: CASSSEETQYF; DNA: TGTGCCAGCAGCTCCGAAGAGACCCAGTACTTC
size: -; V: TRBV10-3; D: -; J: TRBJ2-6; CDR3: CAISGGIWTGGSNRTGANVLTF; DNA: TGTGCCATCAGTGGAGGGATCTGGACCGGTGGGTCCAACCGAACTGGGGCCAACGTCCTGACTTTC
size: -; V: TRBV15; D: -; J: TRBJ2-7; CDR3: CATSRGGPGVNEQYF; DNA: TGTGCCACCAGCAGAGGCGGCCCAGGGGTGAACGAGCAGTACTTC
size: -; V: TRBV9; D: -; J: TRBJ1-3; CDR3: CASSVYKESSGNTIYF; DNA: TGTGCCAGCAGCGTATATAAGGAGAGCTCTGGAAACACCATATATTTT
size: -; V: TRBV5-1; D: -; J: TRBJ2-5; CDR3: CASSPDSQETQYF; DNA: TGCGCCAGCAGCCCCGACAGCCAAGAGACCCAGTACTTC
size: few; V: TRBV9; D: -; J: TRBJ1-1; CDR3: CASSLSSVRVNTEAFF; DNA: TGTGCCAGCAGCCTTAGTAGTGTCAGGGTGAACACTGAAGCTTTCTTT
size: -; V: TRBV4-1; D: -; J: TRBJ1-2; CDR3: CASSQELRGGYTF; DNA: TGCGCCAGCAGCCAAGAGTTACGGGGAGGCTACACCTTC
size: -; V: TRBV11-3; D: TRBD1; J: TRBJ2-1; CDR3: CASSPYRGRANEQFF; DNA: TGTGCCAGCAGCCCCTACAGGGGAAGGGCGAATGAGCAGTTCTTC
size: -; V: TRBV6-5; D: -; J: TRBJ2-7; CDR3: CASSSGFYEQYF; DNA: TGTGCCAGCAGTTCGGGTTTCTACGAGCAGTACTTC
size: -; V: TRBV4-1; D: -; J: TRBJ2-7; CDR3: CASSQYHRPHEQYF; DNA: TGCGCCAGCAGCCAATATCACAGACCCCACGAGCAGTACTTC
size: -; V: TRBV11-3; D: TRBD1; J: TRBJ2-5; CDR3: CASSSRDRGRVETQYF; DNA: TGTGCCAGCAGCTCCCGGGACAGGGGGCGCGTGGAGACCCAGTACTTC
size: -; V: TRBV5-4; D: TRBD1; J: TRBJ2-1; CDR3: CASSLKGTGEQFF; DNA: TGTGCCAGCAGCCTAAAGGGGACAGGGGAGCAGTTCTTC
size: many; V: TRBV19; D: TRBD1; J: TRBJ2-7; CDR3: CASSDRVGYEQYF; DNA: TGTGCCAGTAGCGACAGGGTGGGCTACGAGCAGTACTTC
size: once; V: TRBV7-6; D: -; J: TRBJ2-2; CDR3: CASSLTGSSTGELFF; DNA: TGTGCCAGCAGCCTCACAGGGAGTAGCACCGGGGAGCTGTTTTTT
size: -; V: TRBV5-1; D: TRBD2; J: TRBJ2-3; CDR3: CASSFAGTRLTDTQYF; DNA: TGCGCCAGCAGCTTCGCCGGGACTAGGCTCACAGATACGCAGTATTTT
size: -; V: TRBV7-9; D: TRBD2; J: TRBJ2-3; CDR3: CASSLGTTTDTQYF; DNA: TGTGCCAGCAGCCTCGGGACTACCACAGATACGCAGTATTTT
size: -; V: TRBV15; D: -; J: TRBJ1-1; CDR3: CATSREPLMNTEAFF; DNA: TGTGCCACCAGCAGAGAACCCCTAATGAACACTGAAGCTTTCTTT
size: once; V: TRBV11-3; D: -; J: TRBJ2-7; CDR3: CASSLAGALYEQYF; DNA: TGTGCCAGCAGCTTAGCGGGAGCCCTCTACGAGCAGTACTTC
size: -; V: TRBV5-6; D: -; J: TRBJ2-5; CDR3: CASSLESGGGGQETQYF; DNA: TGTGCCAGCAGCTTGGAGTCGGGTGGGGGAGGCCAAGAGACCCAGTACTTC
size: -; V: TRBV12-3/TRBV12-4; D: -; J: TRBJ2-4; CDR3: CASSTKNIQYF; DNA: TGTGCCAGCAGTACAAAAAACATTCAGTACTTC
size: -; V: TRBV6-1; D: -; J: TRBJ2-5; CDR3: CASSETLKQETQYF; DNA: TGTGCCAGCAGTGAAACCCTAAAACAAGAGACCCAGTACTTC
size: -; V: TRBV12-5; D: TRBD1; J: TRBJ2-5; CDR3: CASGLGGQGPRETQYF; DNA: TGTGCTAGTGGTTTGGGGGGACAGGGACCCCGGGAGACCCAGTACTTC
size: -; V: TRBV19; D: -; J: TRBJ1-5; CDR3: CASCQGNWNQPQHF; DNA: TGTGCCAGTTGCCAGGGGAATTGGAATCAGCCCCAGCATTTT
size: -; V: TRBV29-1; D: -; J: TRBJ2-3; CDR3: CSVAVGTSTDTQYF; DNA: TGCAGCGTGGCGGTTGGAACTAGCACAGATACGCAGTATTTT
size: -; V: TRBV6-5; D: -; J: TRBJ2-7; CDR3: CASSYDGGYEQYF; DNA: TGTGCCAGCAGTTACGACGGAGGATACGAGCAGTACTTC
size: -; V: TRBV19; D: TRBD1; J: TRBJ2-1; CDR3: CASSMLPGQGRDEQFF; DNA: TGTGCCAGTAGTATGTTACCGGGACAGGGAAGGGATGAGCAGTTCTTC
size: -; V: TRBV7-9; D: -; J: TRBJ2-7; CDR3: CASSLGGVERSYEQYF; DNA: TGTGCCAGCAGCTTAGGGGGGGTAGAACGCTCCTACGAGCAGTACTTC
size: -; V: TRBV15; D: -; J: TRBJ1-3; CDR3: CATSREEAGAGNTIYF; DNA: TGTGCCACCAGCAGAGAAGAAGCGGGGGCTGGAAACACCATATATTTT
size: -; V: TRBV30; D: -; J: TRBJ1-2; CDR3: CAWSVRGGFGYTF; DNA: TGTGCCTGGAGTGTACGAGGGGGTTTTGGCTACACCTTC
size: -; V: TRBV13; D: TRBD2; J: TRBJ2-7; CDR3: CASSSSGTSSYEQYF; DNA: TGTGCCAGCAGCTCATCCGGGACTAGCTCCTACGAGCAGTACTTC